This T cell receptor beta chain emerged from a study of blood T cell repertoires in COVID-19 (dated by TCRdb to about 2020). A note on the overall study: Samples from collaborators originated in the United States, Italy and Spain and spanned both the acute and convalescent phases of COVID-19. The material from the prospective study consisted of cDNA or gDNA derived from T cells, B-cell-depleted T cells, or PBMCs. The sample metadata nearly always contained a de-identified subject ID, COVID-19 status, age in years and sex. Where available, HLA class I and class II types were taken from metadata supplied by the sample provider and were not determined by assay-based typing. Deeply sampled blood TCRbeta repertoires from subjects exposed to, actively infected with, or recovered from COVID-19 were included in the dataset. Samples came from the ongoing ImmuneRACE study (first 160 participants) plus 1,254 subjects from 6 global collaborators. The repertoires were released in a freely available public database meant as a resource for research on the immune response to SARS-CoV-2. Overall study results and their limits: The amount of clinical and demographic metadata varied by source and participant and was provided uncurated.

About this clone itself: Its target antigen remains unknown. Base quality data are lacking; no much larger clone is found one base away.

The CDR3 covers 17 residues, taking in both the cysteine and the phenylalanine. CDR3 DNA is the only sequence kept; it has 51 bases, read in frame from the first base. TCRbeta CDR3 regions were amplified from genomic DNA using the immunoSEQ Assay, a bias-controlled multiplex PCR. Per the source publication's procedure: Within the assay, amplification of reference gene primers was used to estimate how many nucleated cells each sample contained. To quantify the absolute abundance of each unique TCRbeta CDR3 rearrangement, sequence reads were collapsed and filtered. For each sample, productive Simpson clonality was calculated by taking the square root of Simpson's diversity index across productive rearrangements. TCRdb holds this immuneACCESS table with in-frame rearrangements only. Some clones are missing; in checked studies, unresolved V genes explain under half, and the rest has no known cause. V and J calls and clone size are given by that table; D and trimming were obtained from the DNA. The sample contains 140,000 or so clones, around 86% of them found a single time. Roughly 5% of the sample comes from the top ten.

Each collaborating institution followed its own protocols to collect whole blood in K2EDTA tubes. For TCRbeta analysis, collaborators shipped samples as frozen whole blood, isolated PBMCs, or DNA extracted from either of those sample types. This chain joins TRBV21-1 to TRBJ1-3; TRBD1, the table's D call, lacks a check against the DNA. TRBV21-1 is reported as a pseudogene. This TCR derives from a human donor in a cohort sampled during active COVID-19. Sequences were obtained from peripheral blood. The DNA sequence reads TGTGCCAGCAGCAGCTTTCAGGGGAGAACCTCTGGAAACACCATATATTTT. It encodes CASSSFQGRTSGNTIYF.